Each of the 12 T cell receptor beta chains below was sequenced from the same sample in a study of blood T cells in healthy people across ages. PCR was performed a second time for 7 to 11 cycles using a sample-barcoded 5' primer and a J-beta primer mix. TCRdb itself ran the 5' RACE reads through MiXCR, one entry per CDR3 protein. The data hold 1.5 million to 2 million distinct CDR3 sequences, with about 49% observed a single time. Material for sequencing was blood. Receptors were obtained from a woman aged 40 to 49 in good health.

Only a few counts were recorded for this clonotype. This chain links TRBV20-1 with TRBJ2-3; 7 bases map to TRBD2. Germline V gene sequence: CDR1 DFQATT, CDR2 SNEGSKA (reference sequence). The length of the CDR3 is 13 residues. Unmatched junction bases numbered 6, after V lost 5 bases and J lost 4 bases. The CDR3 region is CSALTSPADTQYF. The CDR3 bases are TGCAGTGCTCTGACTAGCCCTGCAGATACGCAGTATTTT.

CDR3 sequence: CSARGLSGGSTDTQYF. For the CDR3, the DNA is TGCAGTGCTAGAGGTTTGAGCGGGGGGAGCACAGATACGCAGTATTTT. This chain joins TRBV20-1 and TRBJ2-3; 9 positions agree with TRBD2. Germline V lookup: CDR1 DFQATT, CDR2 SNEGSKA (reference sequence). The CDR3 loop spans 16 amino acids. After removal of 1 base from V and 0 bases from J, the junction contained 5 bases not matched to a gene.

V usage is TRBV13 and J usage is TRBJ1-2; 9 bases map to TRBD1. CDR3 length: 16 residues. With 1 base clipped from V and 3 bases from J, the junction kept 6 bases outside the gene matches. Per the germline V gene, CDR1 is PRHDT and CDR2 is FYEKMQ (reference sequence). In DNA, the CDR3 is TGTGCCAGCAGCTTAGTCTCACAGGGGGCCGACTATGGCTACACCTTC. This codes for CASSLVSQGADYGYTF.

A note on this clonotype: One junction end does not reproduce the germline sequence, and a read error may be involved. The rearrangement uses TRBV3-1 and TRBJ2-5, with D possibly being TRBD2 (6 bases). The CDR3 consists of 13 residues. In germline, CDR1 is LGHDT, CDR2 YNNKEL (reference sequence). DNA of the CDR3: TGCACTAACTGGGGCGGGATAGAAGAGACCCAGTACTTC. The encoded protein is CTNWGGIEETQYF.

CDR3 in DNA: TGTGCCAGCAGCGCGGGACTAGCGGGTCCTCACTCCTACAATGAGCAGTTCTTC. Protein sequence: CASSAGLAGPHSYNEQFF. This chain uses TRBV2 with TRBJ2-1; TRBD2 matches 12 bases. Germline V gene sequence: CDR1 SNHLY, CDR2 FYNNEI. The ends lost 6 bases at V and 0 bases at J; junction bases unmatched: 9. The CDR3 length is 18 residues.

This clonotype was picked up a small number of times. The genes are TRBV20-1 and TRBJ1-2; tentative D call: TRBD1 (5 bases). The CDR3 is 13 residues long. Between the trimmed V and J ends, which lost 3 bases and 4 bases, there was a span of 12 bases. The germline CDR1 and CDR2 sequences are DFQATT and SNEGSKA (reference sequence). The CDR3 nucleotides read TGCAGTGCTAGGGACGGGACTATCTATGGCTACACCTTC. Translation gives CSARDGTIYGYTF.

This chain connects TRBV11-2 to TRBJ2-7, with TRBD2 identical over 10 bases. This CDR3 region has 13 residues. Germline V gives CDR1 SGHAT, CDR2 FQNNGV. Losses at the gene ends were 5 bases for V and 6 bases for J; bases not matched to a gene: 4. This CDR3 is CASSPTSGVEQYF. CDR3 DNA: TGTGCCAGCAGCCCCACTAGCGGGGTCGAGCAGTACTTC.

The CDR3 protein is CASWAAGYEQYF. The CDR3 DNA is TGTGCCAGCTGGGCGGCGGGCTACGAGCAGTACTTC. The chain uses TRBV27 and TRBJ2-7, with D possibly TRBD2 on 5 matching bases. Trimming removed 8 bases from V and 3 bases from J, with 11 bases in between. This CDR3 has 12 amino acids. Germline V gene data show CDR1 as MNHEY and CDR2 as SMNVEV (reference sequence).

The chain combines TRBV28 with TRBJ1-6; D is unclear. CDR1 and CDR2 (germline): MDHEN, SYDVKM. Trimming took 8 bases from V and 3 from J, leaving 11 bases between them. The CDR3 has 14 residues. CDR3: CASSLANYNSPLHF. The CDR3 nucleotides are TGTGCCAGCTCACTGGCGAACTATAATTCACCCCTCCACTTT.

The table lists this clonotype with a count of one. This chain links TRBV20-1 with TRBJ1-5; TRBD1 aligns across 7 bases. Germline V CDR1 and CDR2: DFQATT, SNEGSKA (reference sequence). The junction had 6 bases not matched to a gene; V was cut back by 3 bases and J by 7 bases. There are 13 residues in the CDR3. This CDR3 is CSARKTGLQPQHF. CDR3 in DNA: TGCAGTGCTAGGAAGACAGGGCTCCAGCCCCAGCATTTT.

This clonotype has just a few counts. The chain recombines TRBV5-1 with TRBJ2-5; D tentatively fits TRBD1 or TRBD2 (5 bases each). Germline V gene data show CDR1 as SGHRS and CDR2 as YFSETQ. CDR3 length: 15 residues. Trimming took 3 bases from V and 3 from J, leaving 15 bases between them. The CDR3 region is CASSYNRRQKETQYF. CDR3 bases: TGCGCCAGCAGCTACAACAGGAGGCAAAAAGAGACCCAGTACTTC.

This clonotype showed up just a few times. This chain links TRBV20-1 with TRBJ1-1; D gene unclear. V lost 3 bases to trimming and J lost 4 bases, with 15 bases between them. Germline CDR1 DFQATT, CDR2 SNEGSKA (reference sequence). The CDR3 is 14 amino acids. CDR3 nucleotide sequence: TGCAGTGCTAGGGACCGGAACACCGGCACTGAAGCTTTCTTT. Amino acid sequence: CSARDRNTGTEAFF.